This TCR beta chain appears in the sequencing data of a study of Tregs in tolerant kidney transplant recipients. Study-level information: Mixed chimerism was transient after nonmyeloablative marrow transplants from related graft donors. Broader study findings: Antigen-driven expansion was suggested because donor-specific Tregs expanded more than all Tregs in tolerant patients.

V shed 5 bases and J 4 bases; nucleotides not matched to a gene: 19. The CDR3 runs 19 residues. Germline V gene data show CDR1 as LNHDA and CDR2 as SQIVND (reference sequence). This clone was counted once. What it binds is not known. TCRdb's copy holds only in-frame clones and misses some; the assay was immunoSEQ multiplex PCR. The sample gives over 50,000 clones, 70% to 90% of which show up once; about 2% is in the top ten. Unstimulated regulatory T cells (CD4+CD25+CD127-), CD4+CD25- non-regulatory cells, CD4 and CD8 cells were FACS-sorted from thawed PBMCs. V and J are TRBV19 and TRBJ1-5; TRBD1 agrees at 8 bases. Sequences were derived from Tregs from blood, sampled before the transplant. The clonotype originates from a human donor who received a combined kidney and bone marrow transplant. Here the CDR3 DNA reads TGTGCCAGTAGTTCGGGGGGCCACACCGGGACAGGTTTTAATCAGCCCCAGCATTTT. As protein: CASSSGGHTGTGFNQPQHF.